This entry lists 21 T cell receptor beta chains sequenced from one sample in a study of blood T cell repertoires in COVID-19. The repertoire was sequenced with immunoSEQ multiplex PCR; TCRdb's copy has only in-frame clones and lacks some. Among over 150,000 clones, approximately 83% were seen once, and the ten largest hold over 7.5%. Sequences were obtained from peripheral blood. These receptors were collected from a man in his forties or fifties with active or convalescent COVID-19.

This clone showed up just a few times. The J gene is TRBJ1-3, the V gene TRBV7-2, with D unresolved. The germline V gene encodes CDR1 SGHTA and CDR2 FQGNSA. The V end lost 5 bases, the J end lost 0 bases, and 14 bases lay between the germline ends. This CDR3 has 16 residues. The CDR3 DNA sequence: TGTGCCAGCAGCACACGGGGAATCAACTCTGGAAACACCATATATTTT. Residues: CASSTRGINSGNTIYF.

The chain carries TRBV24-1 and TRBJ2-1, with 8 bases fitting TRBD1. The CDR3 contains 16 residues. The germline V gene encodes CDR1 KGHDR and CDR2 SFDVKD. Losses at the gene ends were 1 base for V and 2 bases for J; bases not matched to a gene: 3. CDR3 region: CATSDFQGAAYNEQFF. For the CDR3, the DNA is TGTGCCACCAGTGATTTTCAGGGGGCGGCCTACAATGAGCAGTTCTTC.

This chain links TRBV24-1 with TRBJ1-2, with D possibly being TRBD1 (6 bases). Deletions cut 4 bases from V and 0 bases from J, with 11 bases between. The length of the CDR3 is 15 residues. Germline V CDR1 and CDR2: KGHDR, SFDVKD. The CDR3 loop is CATSDDTGTNYGYTF. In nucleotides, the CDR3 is TGTGCCACCAGTGACGATACAGGGACTAACTATGGCTACACCTTC.

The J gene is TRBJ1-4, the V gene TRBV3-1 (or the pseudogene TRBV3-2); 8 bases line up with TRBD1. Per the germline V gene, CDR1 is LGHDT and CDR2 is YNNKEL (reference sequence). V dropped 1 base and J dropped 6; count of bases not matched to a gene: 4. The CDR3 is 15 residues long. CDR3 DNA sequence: TGTGCCAGCAGCCAAGGTGGGACAGGCGATGAAAAACTGTTTTTT. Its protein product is CASSQGGTGDEKLFF.

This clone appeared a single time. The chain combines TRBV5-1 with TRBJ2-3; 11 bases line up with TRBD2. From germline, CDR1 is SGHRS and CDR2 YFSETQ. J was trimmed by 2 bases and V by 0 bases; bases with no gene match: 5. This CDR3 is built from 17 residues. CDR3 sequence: CASSLVTSGKNTDTQYF. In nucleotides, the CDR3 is TGCGCCAGCAGCTTGGTGACTAGCGGGAAAAACACAGATACGCAGTATTTT.

This CDR3 is CASATGGVTYNEQFF. Written as DNA, the CDR3 is TGTGCCAGCGCAACAGGGGGCGTCACCTACAATGAGCAGTTCTTC. The gene calls are TRBV28 and TRBJ2-1; TRBD1 matches 9 bases. The trim removed 8 bases at V and 2 bases at J, leaving 7 bases unmatched. The germline V gene encodes CDR1 MDHEN and CDR2 SYDVKM. The CDR3 runs 15 residues.

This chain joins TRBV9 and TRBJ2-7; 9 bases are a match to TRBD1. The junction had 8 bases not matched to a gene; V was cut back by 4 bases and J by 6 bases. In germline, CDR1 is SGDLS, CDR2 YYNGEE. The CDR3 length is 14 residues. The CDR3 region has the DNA TGTGCCAGCAGCTCCCAACAGGGGGCCGGCGAGCAGTACTTC. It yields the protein CASSSQQGAGEQYF.

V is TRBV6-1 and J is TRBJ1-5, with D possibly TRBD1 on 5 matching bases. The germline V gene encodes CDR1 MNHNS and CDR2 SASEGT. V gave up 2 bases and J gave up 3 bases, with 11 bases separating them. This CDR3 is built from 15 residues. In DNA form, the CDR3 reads TGTGCCAGCAGTGAACTTCCAGGGTTCAATCAGCCCCAGCATTTT. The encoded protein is CASSELPGFNQPQHF.

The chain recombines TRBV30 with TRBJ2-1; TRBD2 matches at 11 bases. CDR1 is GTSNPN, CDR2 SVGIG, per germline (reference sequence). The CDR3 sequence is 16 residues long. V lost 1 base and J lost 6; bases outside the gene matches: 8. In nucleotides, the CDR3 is TGTGCCTGGAGTGGCTCTAGCGGGGGGAAATCCAATGAGCAGTTCTTC. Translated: CAWSGSSGGKSNEQFF.

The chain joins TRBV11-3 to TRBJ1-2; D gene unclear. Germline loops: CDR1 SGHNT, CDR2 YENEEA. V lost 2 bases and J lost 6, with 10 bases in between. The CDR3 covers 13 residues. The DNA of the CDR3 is TGTGCCAGCAGCTTAACGGACGGGGATGGCTACACCTTC. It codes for CASSLTDGDGYTF.

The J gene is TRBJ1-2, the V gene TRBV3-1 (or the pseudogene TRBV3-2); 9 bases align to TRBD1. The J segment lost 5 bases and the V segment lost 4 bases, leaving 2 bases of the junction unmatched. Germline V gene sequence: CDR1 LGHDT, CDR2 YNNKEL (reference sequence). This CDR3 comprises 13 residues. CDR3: CASSPQGAYGYTF. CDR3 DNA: TGTGCCAGCAGCCCACAGGGGGCTTATGGCTACACCTTC.

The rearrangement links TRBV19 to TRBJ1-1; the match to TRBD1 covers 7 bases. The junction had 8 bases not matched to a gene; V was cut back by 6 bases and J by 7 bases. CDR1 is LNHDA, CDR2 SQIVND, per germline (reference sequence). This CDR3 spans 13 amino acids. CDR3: CASSMGQQLEAFF. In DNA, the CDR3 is TGTGCCAGTAGCATGGGACAGCAACTTGAAGCTTTCTTT.

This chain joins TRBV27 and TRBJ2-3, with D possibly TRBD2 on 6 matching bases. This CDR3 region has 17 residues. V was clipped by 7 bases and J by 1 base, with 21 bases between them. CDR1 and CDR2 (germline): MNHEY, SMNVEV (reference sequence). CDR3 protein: CASIKSRTGEGTDTQYF. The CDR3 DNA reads TGTGCCAGCATCAAATCCCGAACGGGGGAGGGCACAGATACGCAGTATTTT.

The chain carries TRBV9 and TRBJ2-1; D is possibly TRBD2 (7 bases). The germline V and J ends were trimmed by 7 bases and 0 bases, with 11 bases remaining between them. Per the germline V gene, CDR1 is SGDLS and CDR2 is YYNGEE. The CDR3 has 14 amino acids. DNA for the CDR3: TGTGCCAGCGGGGGCGGGAGCTCCTACAATGAGCAGTTCTTC. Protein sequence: CASGGGSSYNEQFF. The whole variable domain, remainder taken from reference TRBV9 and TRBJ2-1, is DSGVTQTPKHLITATGQRVTLRCSPRSGDLSVYWYQQSLDQGLQFLIQYYNGEERAKGNILERFSAQQFPDLHSELNLSSLELGDSALYFCASGGGSSYNEQFFGPGTRLTVL.

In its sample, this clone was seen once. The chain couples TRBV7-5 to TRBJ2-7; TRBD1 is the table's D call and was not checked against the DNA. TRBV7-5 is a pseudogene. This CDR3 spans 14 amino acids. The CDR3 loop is CVRSRFWQGNEQYF. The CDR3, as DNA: TGTGTCAGAAGCCGTTTTTGGCAGGGGAACGAGCAGTACTTC.

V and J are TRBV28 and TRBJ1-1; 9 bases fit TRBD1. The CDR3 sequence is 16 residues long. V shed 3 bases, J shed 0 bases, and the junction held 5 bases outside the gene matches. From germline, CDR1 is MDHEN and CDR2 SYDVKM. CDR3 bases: TGTGCCAGCAGTTTGCCAGGACAGGGGATGAACACTGAAGCTTTCTTT. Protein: CASSLPGQGMNTEAFF.

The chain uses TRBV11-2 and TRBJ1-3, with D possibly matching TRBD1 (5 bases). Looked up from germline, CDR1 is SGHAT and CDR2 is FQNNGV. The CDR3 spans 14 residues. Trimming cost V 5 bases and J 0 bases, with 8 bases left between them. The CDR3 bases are TGTGCCAGCAGCCGACAGAACTCTGGAAACACCATATATTTT. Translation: CASSRQNSGNTIYF. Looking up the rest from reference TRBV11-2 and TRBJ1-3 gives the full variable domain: EAGVAQSPRYKIIEKRQSVAFWCNPISGHATLYWYQQILGQGPKLLIQFQNNGVVDDSQLPKDRFSAERLKGVDSTLKIQPAKLEDSAVYLCASSRQNSGNTIYFGEGSWLTVV.

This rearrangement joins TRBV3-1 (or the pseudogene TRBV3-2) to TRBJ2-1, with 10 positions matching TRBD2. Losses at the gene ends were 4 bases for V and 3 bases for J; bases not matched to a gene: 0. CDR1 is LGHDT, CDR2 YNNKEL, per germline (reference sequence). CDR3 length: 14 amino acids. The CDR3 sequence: CASSPSGGYNEQFF. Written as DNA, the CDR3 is TGTGCCAGCAGCCCTAGCGGGGGCTACAATGAGCAGTTCTTC.

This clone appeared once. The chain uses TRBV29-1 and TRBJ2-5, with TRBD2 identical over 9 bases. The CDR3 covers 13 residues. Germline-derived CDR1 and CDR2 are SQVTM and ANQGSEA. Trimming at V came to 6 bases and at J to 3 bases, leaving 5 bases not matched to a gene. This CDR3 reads CSVRLAGKETQYF. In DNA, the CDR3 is TGCAGCGTGCGCCTAGCGGGAAAAGAGACCCAGTACTTC.

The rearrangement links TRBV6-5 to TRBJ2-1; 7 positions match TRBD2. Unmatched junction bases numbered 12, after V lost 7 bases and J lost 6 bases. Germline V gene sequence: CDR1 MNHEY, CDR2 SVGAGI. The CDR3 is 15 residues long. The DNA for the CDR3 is TGTGCCAGCACCCTCCCAGCGGGACGGATCAATGAGCAGTTCTTC. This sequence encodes CASTLPAGRINEQFF.

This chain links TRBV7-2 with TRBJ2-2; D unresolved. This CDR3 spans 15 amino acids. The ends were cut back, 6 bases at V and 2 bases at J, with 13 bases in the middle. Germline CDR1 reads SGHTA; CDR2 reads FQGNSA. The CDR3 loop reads CASSRTRSNTGELFF. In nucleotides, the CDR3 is TGTGCCAGCAGTCGTACCAGATCAAACACCGGGGAGCTGTTTTTT.